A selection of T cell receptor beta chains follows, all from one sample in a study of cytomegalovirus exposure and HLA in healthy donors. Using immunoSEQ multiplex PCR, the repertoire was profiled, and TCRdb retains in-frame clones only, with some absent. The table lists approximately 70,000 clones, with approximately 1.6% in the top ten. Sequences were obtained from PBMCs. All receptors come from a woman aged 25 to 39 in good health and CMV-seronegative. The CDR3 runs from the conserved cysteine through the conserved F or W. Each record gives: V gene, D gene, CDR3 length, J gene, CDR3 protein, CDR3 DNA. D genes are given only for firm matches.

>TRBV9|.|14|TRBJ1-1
CASSGQVSNTEAFF
TGTGCCAGCAGCGGACAGGTCTCAAACACTGAAGCTTTCTTT
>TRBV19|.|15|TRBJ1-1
CASTPDTRTKTEAFF
TGTGCCAGTACCCCAGACACACGAACAAAGACTGAAGCTTTCTTT
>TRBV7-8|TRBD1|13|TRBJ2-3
CASSSWTGDTQYF
TGTGCCAGCAGCTCCTGGACAGGAGATACGCAGTATTTT
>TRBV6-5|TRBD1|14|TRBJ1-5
CASSFGQVGQPQHF
TGTGCCAGCAGTTTCGGACAGGTGGGACAGCCCCAGCATTTT
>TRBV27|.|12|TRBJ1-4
CASSSGFEKLFF
TGTGCCAGCAGTTCCGGTTTCGAAAAACTGTTTTTT
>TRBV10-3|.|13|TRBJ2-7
CAISVSTSYEQYF
TGTGCCATCAGTGTCTCTACGTCCTACGAGCAGTACTTC
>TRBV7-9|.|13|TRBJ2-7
CASSRRDSYEQYF
TGTGCCAGCAGCCGACGGGACTCCTACGAGCAGTACTTC
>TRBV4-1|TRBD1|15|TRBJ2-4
CASSGRDREVDIQYF
TGCGCCAGCAGCGGCCGGGACAGGGAAGTAGACATTCAGTACTTC
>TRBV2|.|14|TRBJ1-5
CASRDRQANQPQHF
TGTGCCAGCAGGGACAGACAGGCCAATCAGCCCCAGCATTTT
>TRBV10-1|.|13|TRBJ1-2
CASSVIPVYGYTF
TGCGCCAGCAGTGTGATACCAGTCTATGGCTACACCTTC
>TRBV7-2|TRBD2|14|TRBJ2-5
CASSFGGAGETQYF
TGTGCCAGCAGCTTCGGGGGGGCCGGGGAGACCCAGTACTTC
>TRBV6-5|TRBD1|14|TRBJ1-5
CASSFLGQGHPQHF
TGTGCCAGCAGTTTCTTGGGACAGGGACATCCCCAGCATTTT
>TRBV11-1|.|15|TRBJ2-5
CASRRGGGFQETQYF
TGTGCCAGCAGGCGAGGCGGGGGCTTCCAAGAGACCCAGTACTTC
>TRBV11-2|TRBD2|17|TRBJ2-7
CASSPSRGSGSSYEQYF
TGTGCCAGCAGCCCGTCCCGGGGCAGCGGGAGCTCCTACGAGCAGTACTTC
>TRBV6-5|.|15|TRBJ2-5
CASRGGGGERETQYF
TGTGCCAGCAGGGGGGGAGGAGGGGAACGAGAGACCCAGTACTTC
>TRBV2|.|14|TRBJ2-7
CASDRQRSSYEQYF
TGTGCCAGCGATCGACAGCGTAGCTCCTACGAGCAGTACTTC
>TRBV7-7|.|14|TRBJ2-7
CASSLWATGGEQYF
TGTGCTAGCAGCTTGTGGGCCACCGGGGGCGAGCAGTACTTC
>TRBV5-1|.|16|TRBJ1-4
CASSLGTASTNEKLFF
TGCGCCAGCAGCTTGGGGACAGCCTCAACTAATGAAAAACTGTTTTTT
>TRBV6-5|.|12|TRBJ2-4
CASSPSSNIQYF
TGTGCCAGCAGTCCTAGCAGTAACATTCAGTACTTC
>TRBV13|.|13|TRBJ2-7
CASSPSLVDEQYF
TGTGCCAGCAGCCCCTCCCTAGTCGACGAGCAGTACTTC
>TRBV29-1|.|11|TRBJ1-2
CSVLEGRGYTF
TGCAGCGTCCTCGAGGGGAGGGGCTACACCTTC
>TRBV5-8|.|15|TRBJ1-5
CASSLVGFGNQPQHF
TGTGCCAGCAGCTTGGTCGGGTTTGGCAATCAGCCCCAGCATTTT
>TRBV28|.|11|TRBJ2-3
CASGSTDTQYF
TGTGCCAGCGGCAGCACAGATACGCAGTATTTT
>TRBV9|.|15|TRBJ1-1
CASSVEEGMITEAFF
TGTGCCAGCAGCGTAGAGGAGGGTATGATTACTGAAGCTTTCTTT
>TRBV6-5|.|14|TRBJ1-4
CASSSISGWEKLFF
TGTGCCAGCAGTTCAATTTCAGGGTGGGAAAAACTGTTTTTT
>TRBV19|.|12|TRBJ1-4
CASSMRGSKLFF
TGTGCCAGTAGTATGAGAGGGAGTAAACTGTTTTTT
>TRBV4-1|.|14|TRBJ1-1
CASSRQGMNTEAFF
TGCGCCAGCAGTCGTCAGGGGATGAACACTGAAGCTTTCTTT
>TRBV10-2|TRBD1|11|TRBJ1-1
CASGQGAEAFF
TGCGCCAGCGGGCAGGGGGCTGAAGCTTTCTTT
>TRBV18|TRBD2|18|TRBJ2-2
CASWELAGGLANTGELFF
TGTGCCAGCTGGGAACTAGCGGGGGGCCTTGCGAACACCGGGGAGCTGTTTTTT
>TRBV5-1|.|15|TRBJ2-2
CASSLFTGRGGELFF
TGCGCCAGCAGCTTGTTTACAGGCCGAGGCGGGGAGCTGTTTTTT
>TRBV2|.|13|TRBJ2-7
CASSEFRGYEQYF
TGTGCCAGCAGTGAGTTCAGGGGATACGAGCAGTACTTC
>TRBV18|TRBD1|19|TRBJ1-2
CASSKSNSVTGTGVNGYTF
TGTGCCAGCTCCAAGTCAAACTCCGTTACCGGGACAGGGGTCAATGGCTACACCTTC
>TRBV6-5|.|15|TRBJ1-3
CASSPTLSSGNTIYF
TGTGCCAGCAGCCCTACGCTCTCTTCTGGAAACACCATATATTTT
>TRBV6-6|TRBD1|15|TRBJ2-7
CASSYGDRGSYEQYF
TGTGCCAGCAGTTACGGGGACAGAGGGTCCTACGAGCAGTACTTC
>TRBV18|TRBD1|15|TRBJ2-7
CASSPGQGATYEQYF
TGTGCCAGCTCGCCGGGACAGGGGGCGACCTACGAGCAGTACTTC
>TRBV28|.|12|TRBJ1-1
CASSLGAAVAFF
TGTGCCAGCAGTTTGGGGGCGGCTGTGGCTTTCTTT
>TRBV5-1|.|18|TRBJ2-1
CASSVGPMGRGIDDEQFF
TGCGCCAGCAGCGTTGGACCGATGGGGAGAGGGATAGACGATGAGCAGTTCTTC
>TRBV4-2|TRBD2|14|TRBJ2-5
CASSPESGVETQYF
TGTGCCAGCAGCCCAGAGAGCGGGGTTGAGACCCAGTACTTC
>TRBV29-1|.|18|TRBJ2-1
CSGSSSIFPAGAHNEQFF
TGCAGCGGATCCTCCTCTATTTTCCCAGCGGGTGCCCACAATGAGCAGTTCTTC
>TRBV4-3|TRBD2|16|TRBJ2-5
CASSQEVGGRGKTQYF
TGCGCCAGCAGCCAAGAAGTCGGGGGGAGGGGAAAGACCCAGTACTTC
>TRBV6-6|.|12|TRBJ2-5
CASTTSVETQYF
TGTGCCAGCACTACTTCGGTCGAGACCCAGTACTTC
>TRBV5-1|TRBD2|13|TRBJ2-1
CASRLAGPNEQFF
TGCGCCAGCAGACTAGCGGGTCCGAATGAGCAGTTCTTC
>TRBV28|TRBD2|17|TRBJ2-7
CASSLLAGDYRGYEQYF
TGTGCCAGCAGTTTATTAGCGGGGGACTACAGAGGTTACGAGCAGTACTTC
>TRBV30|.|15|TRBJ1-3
CAGSVGGHSGNTIYF
TGTGCCGGGAGTGTAGGGGGACACTCTGGAAACACCATATATTTT
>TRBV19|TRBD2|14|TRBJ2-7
CASSVTSGSYEQYF
TGTGCCAGTAGTGTGACTAGCGGGAGCTACGAGCAGTACTTC
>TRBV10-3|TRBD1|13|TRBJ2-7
CATGTETTYEQYF
TGTGCCACCGGGACAGAAACAACCTACGAGCAGTACTTC
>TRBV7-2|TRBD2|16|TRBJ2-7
CASSISSGLSSYEQYF
TGTGCCAGCAGCATTTCTAGCGGCCTGAGCTCCTACGAGCAGTACTTC